The entry below describes one T cell receptor (beta chain). Which antigen it targets is not known. Base qualities were left out, and no much larger clone turns up one base away. The data are from a study of cytomegalovirus exposure and HLA in healthy donors (dated by TCRdb to about 2017). In the study overall: An earlier analysis of some 500 of the donors reported roughly 300 Gb of sequence data and 117 million unique TCR beta sequences from roughly 200 million T cells. An early release that covered some 630 HLA-typed donors contained about 300 gigabases of sequencing data and tens of millions of unique TCR sequences. Of the approximately 370 genotyped donors, less than 90% were placed in the genetic ancestry cluster associated with self-reported Caucasian donors. The study aimed to test whether cataloging public T cell receptors could reveal signatures of past pathogen exposure. The study profiled the T cell repertoires of 550 to 700 subjects by immunosequencing and related them to cytomegalovirus serostatus. Along with the 666-subject first cohort, a separate validation cohort of more than 90 different subjects was used. To predict cytomegalovirus infection status, the study combined high-throughput TCR immunosequencing, statistical association of individual TCRs with disease status, and machine learning. A later analysis re-analyzed previously published TCR beta repertoires from 550 to 700 donors and added high-resolution HLA genotyping to study TCR occurrence patterns. In the later analysis, no new phenotypic data were used to find candidate immune exposures; instead, reliance was placed on TCR beta sequences and their occurrence across donors. An earlier analysis of roughly 600 of the donors used high-throughput TCR beta sequencing to judge whether each TCR beta V gene segment behaved as functional or pseudogenic. Alongside the repertoire data, information on donor age, sex, ethnicity and CMV serostatus was compiled. Genome-wide SNP genotypes for about 65% of the roughly 670 donors were used in a later genetic analysis, which treated that subset as a discovery cohort. All discovery cohort repertoires had been generated on a single sequencing platform. HLA typing covered class I and class II loci at four-digit resolution. The number of typed donors differed by locus: about 620-640 for A, B, C, DRB1 and DQB1; 522 for DQA1; around 580 for DPA1; and roughly 470 for DPB1. Four or five DR-DQ haplotypes were handled as single units for association and clustering because linkage in the cohort was strong. Across under 500 genotyped donors of the cohort, an average of about 220,000 unique TCR beta nucleotide sequences per donor were sequenced, and about a sixth of those sequences were non-productive. Study-level results and caveats: Correlated functional status among segregating V segments might reflect linkage disequilibrium, but an unknown experimental factor could not be ruled out. A few of the identified cytomegalovirus-associated TCR beta chains were confirmed in vitro to be specific for cytomegalovirus antigens. Because counts were too low, 15 to 20 rarely observed V segments, including chromosome 9 orphons, were excluded from the earlier analysis of some 540 of the donors. An association between a missense DCLRE1C variant and V-gene and J-gene trimming of TCR beta chains was found in a later genetic analysis and replicated in an independent cohort. A further reported finding was that TCR beta sequences accurately predicted the HLA-A and HLA-B alleles for most subjects in the first cohort. Most TCR sequences were observed very rarely across donors, whereas some public TCRs were present in many individuals. The authors suggested that the approach could potentially be generalized to other disease states and immunological phenotypes. The only immune exposure information available for the cohort was CMV serostatus. The sequencing pipeline was judged likely to have produced a cluster of highly shared sequence variants as a technical artifact. At a false discovery rate of 0.05, a later analysis linked 15,000 to 20,000 TCR beta sequences to specific HLA alleles. Because some donors lacked HLA typing at each locus, the association tests relied only on the typed subset. Roughly uniform sequencing depth across donors was assumed in presence/absence analyses, although this assumption may not hold. Because the 87-base-pair reads could not distinguish some IMGT-functional V segments, including TRBV6-2 and TRBV6-3, those segments were excluded. An earlier analysis of around 600 of the donors showed that most TCR beta V segments appeared in productive rearrangements either about 87% or about 30% of the time, which broadly matched IMGT annotations. The study listed around 160 TCR beta chains as associated with cytomegalovirus. Several of the top co-occurrence clusters appeared to be linked to parvovirus B19, influenza, CMV and Epstein-Barr virus, according to a later analysis. A later analysis found that most CMV-associated TCR beta chains appeared HLA-restricted, with HLA associations seemingly driven largely by CMV exposure. In both the original and validation cohorts, the classifier was reported to diagnose cytomegalovirus status with high specificity and sensitivity. Compared with the roughly 710-donor mean, donors in an Asian-associated ancestry cluster had fewer N-insertions in productive TCRs, according to a later genetic analysis. When HLA alleles, especially DR and DQ, strongly co-occurred, TCR associations were difficult to assign to individual alleles. In a later analysis, the rate of TCR association differed among HLA loci, with DRB1 alleles having the most associated TCRs and HLA-C alleles having the fewest. A later analysis found that HLA-associated TCR beta chains were more clonally expanded and had lower generation probabilities than equally common non-associated chains. Only TCR beta chains were sequenced in this cohort, and the absence of alpha or paired-chain data limited detectable features.

The cohort consisted of more than 650 healthy bone marrow donors. At the time of sampling, all cohort members were nominally healthy, though unrecorded immune exposures were likely present. The donor tested CMV seronegative and was one of the 352 seronegative cohort members. A peripheral blood sample was collected from each donor, and TCR beta sequencing was performed on peripheral blood mononuclear cells. The Qiagen DNeasy Blood Extraction Kit was used to extract genomic DNA from the blood cell samples. The library relied on the immunoSEQ multiplex PCR assay. A mixture of 60 forward primers for TCR Vbeta segments and 13 reverse primers for TCR Jbeta segments was used in the multiplex PCR. The CDR3 region of rearranged TCR beta genes was amplified from genomic DNA by a multiplex PCR assay. On the Illumina HiSeq System, the amplified TCR beta libraries were sequenced as 87-base-pair reads. The published analysis was carried out like this. Across the roughly 700 repertoires, a later analysis counted approximately 83 million unique TCR beta chains, about 10 million of which were shared by at least two donors. A nearest-neighbor algorithm error-corrected the raw reads and collapsed the reads into unique sequences, merging closely related sequences to remove PCR and sequencing errors. CDR3 sequences were aligned to IMGT reference sequences to assign V, D and J gene segments. For a sequence to be retained, at least a six-nucleotide match to both a V gene segment and a J gene segment was required. Rearrangements were classified as productive when the CDR3 lacked stop codons and remained in frame with V and J, and all other rearrangements were classified as non-productive. Following IMGT convention, CDR3 was defined as the stretch from the second conserved V-encoded cysteine to the conserved J-encoded phenylalanine. The earlier analysis of around 640 of the donors excluded sequences that lacked an unambiguous match to a single V gene segment. In an earlier analysis of several hundred of the donors, a V segment was called functional when productive rearrangements were above 56.7%, and segregating when the standard deviation between donors exceeded 5%. A statistical classification framework was developed to diagnose cytomegalovirus status using the catalog of TCR beta chain sequences. In a later analysis, V and J genes were assigned by comparing TCR nucleotide sequences against IMGT/GENE-DB human TR gene sequences. The TCRdist pipeline was used in a later analysis to assign CDR3 sequences and most-parsimonious VDJ recombination scenarios. In a later analysis, each TCR beta chain was defined by its CDR3 amino acid sequence together with its V-gene family, and reads lacking a unique V-gene family were excluded. In a later analysis, a few hundred highly shared, low-generation-probability nucleotide sequences were removed to address suspected cross-contamination and a sequencing artifact. A later analysis calculated a clonal expansion index for each public chain from normalized within-repertoire ranks of inferred template counts. In a later analysis, generation probabilities were computed using a VDJ recombination model fitted to out-of-frame rearrangements, and the results were checked against IGoR. A later analysis scored TCR-TCR, TCR-HLA and TCR-CMV co-occurrence with hypergeometric tests, applying a repertoire-size bias correction to TCR pairs. In a later analysis, false discovery rates were estimated by permuting HLA or CMV assignments 20 times. In a later analysis, co-occurring TCRs were grouped with DBSCAN, and TCRdist sequence similarity was added when clustering was performed within HLA-allele-positive subsets. Repertoires with fewer than 30,000 or more than 120,000 public chains, plus five repertoires with anomalous nucleotide sharing, were excluded from co-occurrence clustering. What TCRdb holds here is the immuneACCESS table cut down to in-frame rearrangements. Part of the clones is not present; checked against another copy, under half of the missing clones reflect an unresolved V gene, and the others are unexplained. V and J calls and clone size follow that table, whereas D and trimming were derived from the DNA. The sample data list 65,000 to 70,000 clones, and just over 65% of these were observed just once. The ten largest clones add up to 9.5% to 12% of the sample.

V is reduced by 0 bases and J by 2 bases, leaving a spacing of 8 bases between them. From a lookup of the germline V gene, CDR1 and CDR2 are SGDLS and YYNGEE. The CDR3, cysteine through phenylalanine, is 15 amino acids long. The retained sequence is limited to the CDR3, 45 bases, with the frame set at the first base. The sample was PBMCs. The V gene is TRBV9 and the J gene is TRBJ1-4, with a weak D call of TRBD1 (5 bases match). This clonotype originated in a woman aged 25 to 39 in good health and CMV-seronegative. The sequence in DNA is TGTGCCAGCAGCGTAGGGGGCAGGACTAATGAAAAACTGTTTTTT. Its amino acids are CASSVGGRTNEKLFF.